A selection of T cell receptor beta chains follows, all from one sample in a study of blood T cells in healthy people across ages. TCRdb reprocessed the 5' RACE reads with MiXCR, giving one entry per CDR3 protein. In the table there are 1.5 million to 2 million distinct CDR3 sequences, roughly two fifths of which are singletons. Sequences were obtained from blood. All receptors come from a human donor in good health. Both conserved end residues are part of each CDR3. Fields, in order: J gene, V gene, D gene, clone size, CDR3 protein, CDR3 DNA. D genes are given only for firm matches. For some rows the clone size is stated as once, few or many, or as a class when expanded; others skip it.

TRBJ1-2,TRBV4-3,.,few,CASSQDNRMGGYTF,TGCGCCAGCAGCCAAGATAACAGGATGGGCGGCTACACCTTC
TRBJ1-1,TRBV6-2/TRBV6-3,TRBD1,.,CASSDREGTNTEAFF,TGTGCCAGCAGTGACAGGGAAGGTACGAACACTGAAGCTTTCTTT
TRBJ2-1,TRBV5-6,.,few,CASSLSRGVPTYNEQFF,TGTGCCAGCAGCTTGAGCAGGGGGGTACCTACCTACAATGAGCAGTTCTTC
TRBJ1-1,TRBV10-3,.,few,CAIGDTQNTEAFF,TGTGCCATCGGGGACACCCAGAACACTGAAGCTTTCTTT
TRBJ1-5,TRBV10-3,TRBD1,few,CAISETGTGEQPQHF,TGTGCCATCAGTGAGACCGGGACAGGGGAACAGCCCCAGCATTTT
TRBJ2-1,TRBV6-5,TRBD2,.,CASSYSPTSGGYYNEQFF,TGTGCCAGCAGTTACTCCCCTACTAGCGGGGGGTACTACAATGAGCAGTTCTTC
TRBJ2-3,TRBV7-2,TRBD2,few,CASSPSLRGTTDTQYF,TGTGCCAGCAGCCCATCCTTGCGGGGGACCACAGATACGCAGTATTTT
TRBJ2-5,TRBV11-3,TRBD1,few,CASTKRQGQGYQETQYF,TGTGCCAGCACCAAACGCCAGGGACAGGGGTACCAAGAGACCCAGTACTTC
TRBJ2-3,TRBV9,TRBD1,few,CASSLTDRDTDTQYF,TGTGCCAGCAGCCTAACGGACAGGGACACAGATACGCAGTATTTT
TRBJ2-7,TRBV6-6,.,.,CASRTIRDLDSGEQYF,TGTGCCAGCAGAACAATCCGGGACCTAGATTCAGGCGAGCAGTACTTC
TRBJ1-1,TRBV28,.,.,CASNPLSRTEAFF,TGTGCCAGCAACCCGTTGTCAAGAACTGAAGCTTTCTTT
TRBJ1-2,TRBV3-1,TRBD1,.,CASSQAGTGGYGYTF,TGTGCCAGCAGCCAAGCGGGAACAGGGGGCTATGGCTACACCTTC
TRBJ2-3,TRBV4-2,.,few,CASSQGWRLDTDTQYF,TGTGCCAGCAGCCAAGGATGGAGACTAGACACAGATACGCAGTATTTT
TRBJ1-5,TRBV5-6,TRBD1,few,CASSSHAGQGNQPQHF,TGTGCCAGCAGCAGCCATGCGGGACAGGGAAATCAGCCCCAGCATTTT
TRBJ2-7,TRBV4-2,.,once,CASSQDLASYYEQYF,TGTGCCAGCAGCCAAGATCTAGCCAGCTACTACGAGCAGTACTTC
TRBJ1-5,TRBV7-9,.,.,CAGSFTSSNQPQHF,TGTGCCGGCAGCTTTACGAGCAGCAATCAGCCCCAGCATTTT
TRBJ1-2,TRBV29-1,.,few,CSVERDIHGYTF,TGCAGCGTTGAACGGGACATCCATGGCTACACCTTC
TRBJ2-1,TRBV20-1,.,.,CSARANVAEFYNEQFF,TGCAGTGCTAGAGCAAACGTAGCGGAATTCTACAATGAGCAGTTCTTC
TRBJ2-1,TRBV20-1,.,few,CSAREERENNEQFF,TGCAGTGCTAGAGAAGAGAGGGAGAACAATGAGCAGTTCTTC
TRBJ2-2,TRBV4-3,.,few,CASSYRGGNAGELFF,TGCGCCAGCAGCTACAGGGGGGGAAATGCCGGGGAGCTGTTTTTT
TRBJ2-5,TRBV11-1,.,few,CASSYLLNYQETQYF,TGTGCCAGCAGCTACCTATTGAACTACCAAGAGACCCAGTACTTC
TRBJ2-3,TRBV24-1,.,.,CATSDPILRGWRLTDTQYF,TGTGCCACCAGTGATCCAATCCTCCGGGGCTGGAGGCTGACAGATACGCAGTATTTT
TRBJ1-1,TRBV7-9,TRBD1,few,CASSQRTGSNTEAFF,TGTGCCAGCAGCCAGAGGACAGGATCGAACACTGAAGCTTTCTTT
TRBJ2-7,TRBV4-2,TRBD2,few,CASSQEVGGAESYEQYF,TGTGCCAGCAGCCAAGAAGTCGGGGGGGCCGAATCCTACGAGCAGTACTTC
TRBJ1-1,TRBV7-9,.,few,CASSLAQVVGTEAFF,TGTGCCAGCAGCTTAGCGCAGGTAGTTGGCACTGAAGCTTTCTTT
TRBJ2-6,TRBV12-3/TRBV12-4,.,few,CASSLGGRTGANVLTF,TGTGCCAGCAGTTTGGGGGGTAGGACTGGGGCCAACGTCCTGACTTTC
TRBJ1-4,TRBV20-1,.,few,CSASWVPGEKLFF,TGCAGTGCTAGTTGGGTACCGGGGGAAAAACTGTTTTTT
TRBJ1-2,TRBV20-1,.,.,CSASVLRPPRGGYTF,TGCAGTGCTAGTGTGCTGCGACCTCCCCGGGGCGGCTACACCTTC
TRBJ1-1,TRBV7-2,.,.,CASSAHRRTEAFF,TGTGCCAGCAGCGCCCACAGGCGCACTGAAGCTTTCTTT
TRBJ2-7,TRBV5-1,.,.,CASSLVAEGAQYF,TGCGCCAGCAGCTTGGTTGCGGAGGGGGCCCAGTACTTC
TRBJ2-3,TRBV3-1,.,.,CASSRLQLTDTQYF,TGTGCCAGCAGCCGGCTCCAGTTAACAGATACGCAGTATTTT
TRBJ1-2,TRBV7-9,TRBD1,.,CASSPTMAGGNYGYTF,TGTGCCAGCAGTCCTACGATGGCAGGGGGTAACTATGGCTACACCTTC
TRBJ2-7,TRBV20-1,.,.,CRLRDSLGEQYF,TGCAGGCTCCGGGACTCCTTGGGCGAGCAGTACTTC
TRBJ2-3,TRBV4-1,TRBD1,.,CASSPNLWTGGEDTRYF,TGCGCCAGCAGCCCAAATCTATGGACAGGGGGAGAGGATACGCGGTATTTT
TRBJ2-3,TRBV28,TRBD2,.,CASRLASGGAGFTDTQYF,TGTGCCAGCAGACTAGCTAGCGGGGGGGCCGGTTTCACAGATACGCAGTATTTT
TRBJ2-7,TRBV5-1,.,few,CASSFGRDGGRYEQYF,TGCGCAAGCAGCTTCGGCAGGGACGGGGGGCGCTACGAGCAGTACTTC
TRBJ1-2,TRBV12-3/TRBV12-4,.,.,CASSPSSVGYTF,TGTGCCAGCAGTCCGTCCTCGGTAGGCTACACCTTC
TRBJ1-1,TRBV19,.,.,CASSSRTVPEAFF,TGTGCCAGTAGCTCACGGACAGTCCCTGAAGCTTTCTTT
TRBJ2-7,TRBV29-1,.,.,CSVGSGSTYEQYF,TGCAGCGTTGGTAGCGGCTCAACCTACGAGCAGTACTTC
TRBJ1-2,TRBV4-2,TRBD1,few,CASSQPTLSGTGYGYTF,TGTGCCAGCAGCCAACCTACCCTATCCGGGACAGGATATGGCTACACCTTC
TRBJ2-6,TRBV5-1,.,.,CASSSDSFSGANVLTF,TGCGCCAGCAGCTCGGACAGCTTCTCTGGGGCCAACGTCCTGACTTTC
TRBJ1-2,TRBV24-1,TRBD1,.,CATSDGQGHGYTF,TGTGCCACCAGTGATGGACAGGGGCACGGCTACACCTTC
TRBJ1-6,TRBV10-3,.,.,CAISEYRGNSPLHF,TGTGCCATCAGTGAGTACCGGGGAAATTCACCCCTCCACTTT
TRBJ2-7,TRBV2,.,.,CASSDGGHSYEQYF,TGTGCCAGCAGTGACGGGGGGCACAGCTACGAGCAGTACTTC
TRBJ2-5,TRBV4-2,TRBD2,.,CASSQVESGGETQYF,TGTGCCAGCAGCCAAGTGGAAAGCGGGGGCGAGACCCAGTACTTC
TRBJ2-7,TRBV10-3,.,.,CAISQGDPYEQYF,TGTGCCATCAGTCAGGGAGATCCCTACGAGCAGTACTTC